This entry is about one TCR beta chain. This clone was detected ten times or more. Its antigen remains undetermined. It has no much larger one-base neighbor in the sample; base qualities were not kept. No treatment had been received by any patient before thyroid surgery. Patient clinical samples collected from about 2011 to 2018 were retrospectively analysed using T-cell receptor beta sequencing. These data come from a study of metastatic and nonmetastatic thyroid tumors (dated by TCRdb to about 2020). Regarding the complete study: Repertoires from peripheral blood and from tumor or nodule tissue samples of malignant and benign thyroid patients were compared.

Overall study results and their limits: In both blood and tumor samples, TCR beta diversity was reported to be significantly higher in malignant tumors than in benign nodules.

The CDR3 holds 14 amino acids from the cysteine to the phenylalanine. CDR3 DNA is the only sequence kept; it has 42 bases, read in frame from the first base. Compared with germline, V lacks 8 bases and J lacks 7 bases; bases without a gene match: 9. Libraries were made using PCR. The instrument given in TCRdb is Illumina HiSeq 4000. High-throughput sequencing was used to profile the TCR beta-chain CDR3 region of every patient. The paper's data handling went like this. A classifier to discriminate distant-metastatic papillary thyroid cancer patients was built from CDR3 differences across clinicopathological groups. The Shannon index was used to measure repertoire diversity, and the Morisita-Horn index was used to measure how similar tumor and blood repertoires were. TCRdb passed the public sequencing reads through fastp at Q25 and MiXCR, retaining productive beta sequences. It is TCRdb's table, rather than the study itself, that gives the V and J calls and clone size. The sample table contains 25,000 to 30,000 clones; only one count was recorded for roughly 17% of them. The top ten clones comprise 4.7% of the sample.

The clonotype originates from a female donor with papillary thyroid cancer or a benign thyroid nodule (not recorded which). Some clones in this sample may be carry-over from other donors' samples. The chain is made from TRBV12-3 or TRBV12-4 and TRBJ2-1; a stretch of 9 junction bases matches TRBD1. Sequenced sample: blood. The nucleotide sequence is given as TGTGCCAGCGGCCCACAGGGGGCAGGGAATGAGCAGTTCTTC. Translated, this is CASGPQGAGNEQFF.